This T cell receptor (beta chain) was sequenced during a study of cytomegalovirus exposure and HLA in healthy donors. General observations from the study: According to an earlier analysis, most TCR beta V segments yielded productive rearrangements about 87% or about 30% of the time. Researchers reported in a later analysis that a missense DCLRE1C variant was tied to TCR beta V- and J-gene trimming. The authors enumerated some 160 TCR beta chains as linked to cytomegalovirus. Many donors shared some public TCRs, even though most TCR sequences were rare.

13 Jbeta primers and 60 Vbeta primers were used for the PCR. Measured with immunoSEQ multiplex PCR; TCRdb has only the in-frame clones, and not every one. Across about 160,000 clones, the top ten clones capture approximately 2% of the sample. The CDR3 runs to 15 residues. Points on this clone: Its antigen is still unknown.

The clonotype originates from a man aged 25 to 40 in good health and CMV-seronegative. The sample consisted of PBMCs. The V gene is TRBV21-1, the J gene TRBJ2-7; the table calls TRBD2, which could not be checked here. TRBV21-1 is flagged as a pseudogene. CDR3 amino acids: CASSKGGSGDYEQYF. CDR3 in DNA: TGTGCCAGCAGCAAAGGGGGTAGCGGTGACTACGAGCAGTACTTC.